The 14 T cell receptor beta chains listed next were all sequenced from one sample in a study of T cell responses to AZD1222 COVID-19 vaccine. Measured with immunoSEQ multiplex PCR; TCRdb has only the in-frame clones, and not every one. Among about 150,000 clones listed, less than 90% were seen once. Sequenced here: peripheral blood, sampled on day 0 of AZD1222 vaccination. Source of these receptors: an adult in good health.

This clone showed up just once. V gene TRBV6-5 combines with J gene TRBJ1-2; D is undetermined. From germline, CDR1 is MNHEY and CDR2 SVGAGI. The CDR3 sequence is 15 residues long. The germline V and J ends were trimmed by 2 bases and 4 bases, with 14 bases remaining between them. CDR3 DNA sequence: TGTGCCAGCAGTTACGACGGCGTCGGCGGCTATGGCTACACCTTC. This sequence encodes CASSYDGVGGYGYTF.

CDR3 sequence: CATRTGGGGQYF. In DNA form, the CDR3 reads TGTGCCACCAGGACAGGGGGCGGTGGGCAGTACTTC. The chain combines TRBV6-5 with TRBJ2-7; 11 bases fit TRBD1. Germline CDR1 and CDR2: MNHEY and SVGAGI. The V segment lost 10 bases and the J segment 9 bases; nucleotides outside the gene matches: 8. The CDR3 has 12 residues.

The chain has TRBV3-1 (or the pseudogene TRBV3-2) and TRBJ2-5; possible D gene TRBD2, 6 bases. Looked up from germline, CDR1 is LGHDT and CDR2 is YNNKEL (reference sequence). Trimming took 7 bases from V and 5 from J, leaving 11 bases between them. The CDR3 length is 12 residues. As DNA, the CDR3 is TGTGCCAGCACAAGACTAGGGGAGACCCAGTACTTC. This codes for CASTRLGETQYF.

The gene calls are TRBV6-5 and TRBJ2-5; D unclear. Germline V gene lookup returns CDR1 MNHEY and CDR2 SVGAGI. Deletions cut 6 bases from V and 2 bases from J, with 7 bases between. The length of the CDR3 is 12 residues. CDR3 in DNA: TGTGCCAGCAGAAGACGGCAAGAGACCCAGTACTTC. It translates to CASRRRQETQYF.

This sequence joins TRBV6-4 and TRBJ1-2; tentatively, D is TRBD1 (5 bases). The CDR3 runs 12 residues. Germline V gene lookup returns CDR1 MRHNA and CDR2 SNTAGT. The ends were cut back, 9 bases at V and 4 bases at J, with 12 bases in the middle. The CDR3 reads CASRDAGYGYTF. Written as DNA, the CDR3 is TGTGCCAGTAGGGACGCGGGCTATGGCTACACCTTC.

The rearrangement joins TRBV18 to TRBJ2-6; D gene unclear. The germline V gene has CDR1 KGHSH and CDR2 LQKENI. This CDR3 contains 15 residues. V was cut by 6 bases and J by 2 bases, with 11 bases left in between. Here the CDR3 reads CASSPRPTGANVLTF. DNA for the CDR3: TGTGCCAGCTCGCCTCGACCAACTGGGGCCAACGTCCTGACTTTC.

The rearrangement uses TRBV7-8 and TRBJ2-7; weak D call: TRBD2 (6 bases). The length of the CDR3 is 13 residues. The V gene lost 4 bases and the J gene lost 0 bases, with 7 bases spanning the gap. Germline assignment: CDR1 SGHVS and CDR2 FQNEAQ. The CDR3 region has the DNA TGTGCCAGCAGCTCCGGGGGCTCCTACGAGCAGTACTTC. Translated, it gives CASSSGGSYEQYF.

The V call is TRBV9, the J call TRBJ1-2, with 8 bases that match TRBD1. J lost 7 bases, V lost 4 bases, and 6 bases had no gene match. The CDR3 covers 13 residues. Germline CDR1 SGDLS, CDR2 YYNGEE. The CDR3 DNA reads TGTGCCAGCAGCCCAGGGGGCGCGGGTGGCTACACCTTC. This encodes CASSPGGAGGYTF. Variable domain in full (rest from reference TRBV9 and TRBJ1-2): DSGVTQTPKHLITATGQRVTLRCSPRSGDLSVYWYQQSLDQGLQFLIQYYNGEERAKGNILERFSAQQFPDLHSELNLSSLELGDSALYFCASSPGGAGGYTFGSGTRLTVV.

The count of this clone is one. This chain uses TRBV5-1 with TRBJ2-2, with D unclear. The CDR3 has 12 amino acids. In germline, CDR1 is SGHRS, CDR2 YFSETQ. V dropped 3 bases and J dropped 6 bases, with 6 bases sitting between them. In nucleotides, the CDR3 is TGCGCCAGCAGCTCTAACTCCGGGGAGCTGTTTTTT. Amino acids: CASSSNSGELFF.

The rearrangement links TRBV19 to TRBJ2-5; D is uncertain. Trimming shortened V by 1 base and J by 3 bases, and 6 bases separated the two germline ends. The germline CDR1 and CDR2 sequences are LNHDA and SQIVND (reference sequence). This CDR3 region has 13 residues. This CDR3 is CASSIAREETQYF. In DNA, the CDR3 is TGTGCCAGTAGTATAGCAAGGGAAGAGACCCAGTACTTC.

The chain is built from TRBV7-2 and TRBJ2-7; tentative D call: TRBD2 (5 bases). The CDR3 totals 14 residues. Between the trimmed V and J ends, which lost 4 bases and 5 bases, there was a span of 15 bases. Germline loops: CDR1 SGHTA, CDR2 FQGNSA. CDR3 sequence (DNA): TGTGCCAGCAGCTCGACCGGGGTTCCCCACGAGCAGTACTTC. Its protein product is CASSSTGVPHEQYF.

The genes are TRBV20-1 and TRBJ2-3, with D possibly being TRBD1 (5 bases). Germline CDR1 is DFQATT and CDR2 is SNEGSKA (reference sequence). Trimming left V 7 bases short and J 6 bases short, with 11 bases between. CDR3 size: 11 residues. CDR3 coding DNA: TGCAGTGGCAGGGTGAGGGATACGCAGTATTTT. Translation: CSGRVRDTQYF.

The chain recombines TRBV6-6 with TRBJ1-2; no clear D gene. In germline, CDR1 is MNHNY, CDR2 SVGAGI (reference sequence). V was pared by 4 bases and J by 3 bases, with 6 bases between. The CDR3 contains 12 residues. CDR3 loop: CASSSGDYGYTF. The CDR3 DNA sequence: TGTGCCAGCAGTTCAGGAGACTATGGCTACACCTTC.

The CDR3 loop is CATSNDRDGYTF. CDR3 nucleotides: TGTGCCACCAGCAATGACAGGGACGGCTACACCTTC. The chain employs TRBV15 and TRBJ1-2; TRBD1 agrees at 7 bases. Germline V gene lookup returns CDR1 LNHNV and CDR2 YYDKDF (reference sequence). The CDR3 totals 12 residues. V dropped 4 bases and J dropped 8; count of bases not matched to a gene: 4.